The TCR beta chain under discussion was sequenced for a study of CD8 T cells in Susac syndrome. V lost 4 bases to trimming and J lost 4 bases; unmatched junction nucleotides: 13. This CDR3 region has 19 residues. From germline, CDR1 is DFQATT and CDR2 SNEGSKA (reference sequence). The RNA input was about 0.5 to 1 ug, and it was reverse transcribed with random hexamers. TCRdb re-derived calls from the immunoSEQ multiplex PCR reads in MiXCR, one entry per CDR3 protein. The sample holds around 130,000 distinct CDR3 sequences, 96% seen once. CD8+ and CD4+ T cells taken from blood had their TCR beta sequenced. Patients with Susac syndrome fulfilled recently defined diagnostic criteria for definite or probable disease.

The sample consisted of CD4+ T cells from PBMCs. The TCR was taken from a human donor with Susac syndrome. The chain couples TRBV20-1 to TRBJ2-1; TRBD2 aligns across 16 bases. The CDR3 protein is CSAMARGLAGGPGYNEQFF. In DNA, the CDR3 is TGCAGTGCTATGGCCAGGGGACTAGCGGGAGGGCCGGGTTACAATGAGCAGTTCTTC.